This T cell receptor beta chain was documented in a study of CD8+ T cells in alopecia areata. Study findings and constraints: Amid tofacitinib therapy, many expanded lesional clones stayed present in scalp and blood. For baseline CD8+ expansion, any link to response stays uncertain with one nonresponder.

cDNA reverse transcribed from extracted RNA served as the sequencing template. Using immunoSEQ multiplex PCR, the repertoire was profiled, and TCRdb retains in-frame clones only, with some absent. The sample holds about 260,000 clones, about 62% seen once. V gave up 1 base and J gave up 11 bases, with 11 bases separating them. The CDR3 runs to 11 residues. Germline-derived CDR1 and CDR2 are GTSNPN and SVGIG (reference sequence). Note on this clone: No antigen is known for it.

The treatment is: oral pan-JAK inhibitor, 5-10 mg twice daily. Peripheral blood samples and lesional scalp punch biopsies were obtained from alopecia areata patients. This sequence was found in a human donor with alopecia areata. The source was CD4+ T cells sorted from blood, collected around week 54, from a patient treated with tofacitinib. The gene calls are TRBV30 and TRBJ2-5; maybe TRBD1 (6 bases). In DNA, the CDR3 is TGTGCCTGGAGTGGGAGGACAGAGCAGTACTTC. Its protein is CAWSGRTEQYF.